This TCR beta chain is from a study of blood T cells in healthy people across ages. This clonotype was observed a few times. Its antigen is unknown. A minimum of 6 micrograms of total RNA was extracted per sample. Study observations and caveats: Researchers judged that diversity estimates from one million T cells fell short of true values.

The CDR3 sequence is 16 residues long. Losses at the gene ends were 3 bases for V and 0 bases for J; bases not matched to a gene: 4. Per germline, CDR1 ENHRY and CDR2 SYGVKD. Through a sample-barcoded 5' primer and a J-beta primer mix, a second PCR was run for roughly 6 to 12 cycles. TCRdb reprocessed the 5' RACE reads via MiXCR and lists one record per CDR3 protein. The sample holds fewer than 900,000 distinct CDR3 sequences, roughly 44% seen once. Specimen: blood. This clonotype was sampled from a woman aged 55-75 years in good health. The rearrangement joins TRBV10-3 to TRBJ2-7, with TRBD2 matching over 11 bases. This chain's CDR3 is CAISEPSGRSSYEQYF. The DNA for the CDR3 is TGTGCCATCAGTGAACCTAGCGGGAGGAGCTCCTACGAGCAGTACTTC.